This passage covers 24 T cell receptor beta chains from one sample sequenced in a study of OX40 agonist ivuxolimab in advanced cancers. The library came from the immunoSEQ multiplex PCR assay. In TCRdb, the immuneACCESS table is reduced to in-frame sequences with V and J assigned. These tables do not hold every clone; where another copy was compared, an unresolved V gene accounts for under half, and the others remain unexplained. In this sample the table shows several thousand clones, roughly 76% of which occur a single time. Less than 85% of the sample goes to the ten largest clones. The sequencing here drew on CD4+ or CD8+ T cells sorted from blood, taken in a trial of the OX40 agonist ivuxolimab. Receptors originate from an adult with an advanced solid tumor such as melanoma, head and neck, liver or kidney cancer.

The V call is TRBV16, the J call TRBJ1-1; D call uncertain. Germline lookup yields CDR1 KGHSY and CDR2 FQNENV. V was cut by 3 bases and J by 6 bases, with 17 bases left in between. There are 15 residues in the CDR3. The CDR3: CASSHVAVLSPEAFF. The CDR3 DNA reads TGTGCCAGCAGCCATGTTGCGGTTTTAAGCCCTGAAGCTTTCTTT.

This chain uses TRBV19 with TRBJ2-7; possibly TRBD1 for D (6 bases). The CDR3 spans 15 residues. Trimming shortened V by 10 bases and J by 0 bases, and 19 bases separated the two germline ends. From germline, CDR1 is LNHDA and CDR2 SQIVND (reference sequence). The CDR3, as DNA: TGTGCCACCCTGAATCCGACAGGAATCTCCTACGAGCAGTACTTC. It specifies CATLNPTGISYEQYF.

This chain links TRBV5-6 with TRBJ2-1, with TRBD2 identical over 8 bases. CDR3 length equals 17 residues. Per the germline V gene, CDR1 is SGHDT and CDR2 is YYEEEE. With V trimmed by 0 bases and J by 3 bases, 8 bases remained unmatched. CDR3 in amino acids: CASSLALAGGDYNEQFF. DNA for the CDR3: TGTGCCAGCAGCTTGGCCCTGGCGGGGGGCGACTACAATGAGCAGTTCTTC.

This chain connects TRBV7-6 to TRBJ1-3, with 9 nucleotides matching TRBD1. The V segment lost 5 bases and the J segment 2 bases; nucleotides outside the gene matches: 1. This CDR3 region has 14 residues. Germline V gene sequence: CDR1 SGHVS, CDR2 FNYEAQ. This chain's CDR3 is CASSHRGPGNTIYF. In DNA, the CDR3 is TGTGCCAGCAGCCACAGGGGGCCTGGAAACACCATATATTTT.

The J gene is TRBJ1-2, the V gene TRBV7-7; D is ambiguous. Germline values: CDR1 SSHAT, CDR2 FNYEAQ (reference sequence). The CDR3 extends over 16 amino acids. V was clipped by 4 bases and J by 4 bases, with 19 bases between them. The CDR3 loop reads CASSSAECRKTYGYTF. DNA of the CDR3: TGTGCCAGCAGCTCAGCAGAGTGCCGAAAGACCTATGGCTACACCTTC.

The CDR3 DNA reads as TGTGCCAGTAAAAAGGGGACTAGCGGGGCCGGCGCAGATACGCAGTATTTT. Translating it yields CASKKGTSGAGADTQYF. This chain uses TRBV19 with TRBJ2-3, with 13 bases aligning to TRBD2. Germline lookup yields CDR1 LNHDA and CDR2 SQIVND (reference sequence). J lost 4 bases, V lost 7 bases, and 11 bases had no gene match. The CDR3 extends over 17 amino acids.

V is TRBV28 and J is TRBJ1-6; D unresolved. This CDR3 contains 14 residues. Between the trimmed V and J ends, which lost 3 bases and 7 bases, there was a span of 10 bases. Germline CDR1 reads MDHEN; CDR2 reads SYDVKM. Written as DNA, the CDR3 is TGTGCCAGCAGTTTTGACCTGGCAAATTCACCCCTCCACTTT. It codes for CASSFDLANSPLHF.

The genes are TRBV13 and TRBJ2-3; TRBD1 or TRBD2 may be the D gene (7 bases each). The CDR3 spans 16 residues. The V and J ends lost 2 bases and 4 bases respectively, with 16 bases between them. Germline V gives CDR1 PRHDT, CDR2 FYEKMQ (reference sequence). DNA for the CDR3: TGTGCCAGCAGCTTATCCCAGGGGGGGTACGCAGATACGCAGTATTTT. Translated, it gives CASSLSQGGYADTQYF.

The chain links TRBV7-2 to TRBJ2-7; D is uncertain. This CDR3 region has 13 residues. The ends were cut back, 0 bases at V and 3 bases at J, with 6 bases in the middle. Germline V lookup: CDR1 SGHTA, CDR2 FQGNSA. CDR3 in amino acids: CASSLAPYYEQYF. The DNA of the CDR3 is TGTGCCAGCAGCTTAGCGCCGTACTACGAGCAGTACTTC.

This chain joins TRBV5-1 and TRBJ2-2; 11 bases map to TRBD1. CDR1 and CDR2 (germline): SGHRS, YFSETQ. With V trimmed by 1 base and J by 5 bases, 1 base remained unmatched. The CDR3 is 15 residues long. The CDR3 region has the DNA TGCGCCAGCAGCTTGTGGGACAGGGGGACCGGGGAGCTGTTTTTT. It is translated as CASSLWDRGTGELFF. The whole variable domain, remainder taken from reference TRBV5-1 and TRBJ2-2, is KAGVTQTPRYLIKTRGQQVTLSCSPISGHRSVSWYQQTPGQGLQFLFEYFSETQRNKGNFPGRFSGRQFSNSRSEMNVSTLELGDSALYLCASSLWDRGTGELFFGEGSRLTVL.

A word on this clone: A read error is the likely source, as a far larger clone sits one nucleotide away. The chain recombines TRBV2 with TRBJ2-5, with 12 bases identical to TRBD2. The CDR3 totals 15 residues. V shed 8 bases, J shed 1 base, and the junction held 5 bases outside the gene matches. The germline V gene encodes CDR1 SNHLY and CDR2 FYNNEI. CDR3 in DNA: TGTGCCAGCGCACAGACTAGCGGGGGCCAAGAGACCCAGTACTTC. Encoded protein: CASAQTSGGQETQYF.

The CDR3 sequence is CAWSVGSYNSPLHF. DNA of the CDR3: TGTGCCTGGAGTGTCGGCAGTTATAATTCACCCCTCCACTTT. This chain links TRBV30 with TRBJ1-6; D gene unclear. The germline CDR1 and CDR2 sequences are GTSNPN and SVGIG (reference sequence). The CDR3 consists of 14 residues. Trimming took 0 bases from V and 4 from J, leaving 7 bases between them.

The chain combines TRBV30 with TRBJ1-5; D might be TRBD1 (6 bases). The ends were cut back, 0 bases at V and 1 base at J, with 10 bases in the middle. The CDR3 is 15 amino acids. Germline V CDR1 and CDR2: GTSNPN, SVGIG (reference sequence). The DNA for the CDR3 is TGTGCCTGGAGTGTACATACAGGGAGCAATCAGCCCCAGCATTTT. Translation: CAWSVHTGSNQPQHF. The full variable domain, completed using reference TRBV30 and TRBJ1-5, is SQTIHQWPATLVQPVGSPLSLECTVEGTSNPNLYWYRQAAGRGLQLLFYSVGIGQISSEVPQNLSASRPQDRQFILSSKKLLLSDSGFYLCAWSVHTGSNQPQHFGDGTRLSIL.

The genes are TRBV4-2 and TRBJ2-7; D remains unclear. The V gene lost 0 bases and the J gene lost 3 bases, with 9 bases spanning the gap. Germline CDR1 LGHNA, CDR2 YNFKEQ. The CDR3 has 14 residues. CDR3 nucleotide sequence: TGTGCCAGCAGCCAAGACCCAGGCTACTACGAGCAGTACTTC. Protein sequence: CASSQDPGYYEQYF.

In DNA form, the CDR3 reads TGCGCCAGCAGCTTGGTGGGCAGAGGACTGACTAATGAAAAACTGTTTTTT. It is translated as CASSLVGRGLTNEKLFF. This chain connects TRBV5-1 to TRBJ1-4; D is unresolved. The V end was cut by 0 bases, the J end by 2 bases, with 14 bases between. Germline-derived CDR1 and CDR2 are SGHRS and YFSETQ. This CDR3 is built from 17 residues.

This chain links TRBV4-1 with TRBJ2-7; no firm D call. The V gene lost 0 bases and the J gene lost 2 bases, with 20 bases spanning the gap. CDR1 and CDR2 (germline): MGHRA, YSYEKL. The CDR3 consists of 18 residues. CDR3 sequence (DNA): TGCGCCAGCAGCCAAGACGGCGGAAGAGTCCCAGTCCCCTACGAGCAGTACTTC. Translation: CASSQDGGRVPVPYEQYF.

The chain couples TRBV28 to TRBJ1-4; D unclear. CDR1 and CDR2 from the germline V gene are MDHEN and SYDVKM. The CDR3 is made up of 13 amino acids. V dropped 7 bases and J dropped 2 bases, with 8 bases sitting between them. CDR3 residues: CASNRPTNEKLFF. In DNA, the CDR3 is TGTGCCAGCAATAGGCCTACTAATGAAAAACTGTTTTTT. The whole variable domain, filled in from reference TRBV28 and TRBJ1-4, reads DVKVTQSSRYLVKRTGEKVFLECVQDMDHENMFWYRQDPGLGLRLIYFSYDVKMKEKGDIPEGYSVSREKKERFSLILESASTNQTSMYLCASNRPTNEKLFFGSGTQLSVL.

This chain links TRBV9 with TRBJ1-1; D is undetermined. The CDR3 has 13 residues. The germline V gene encodes CDR1 SGDLS and CDR2 YYNGEE. V shed 3 bases and J shed 0 bases, with 6 bases lying between them. CDR3 residues: CASSGGLNTEAFF. CDR3 coding DNA: TGTGCCAGCAGCGGGGGTCTGAACACTGAAGCTTTCTTT.

V and J are TRBV13 and TRBJ2-5, with TRBD1 matching 8 bases. Unmatched junction bases numbered 16, after V lost 3 bases and J lost 1 base. Germline V gene data show CDR1 as PRHDT and CDR2 as FYEKMQ (reference sequence). The CDR3 totals 19 residues. As DNA, the CDR3 is TGTGCCAGCAGCTTGACGCATCACATTACAGGGGGAGCCCAAGAGACCCAGTACTTC. Residues: CASSLTHHITGGAQETQYF.

The J gene is TRBJ1-1, the V gene TRBV10-1; D is ambiguous. Trimming removed 1 base at V and 1 base at J, with 13 bases between. Per the germline V gene, CDR1 is WNHNN and CDR2 is SYGVQD (reference sequence). This CDR3 comprises 16 residues. Here the CDR3 reads CASSELPSEANTEAFF. The DNA for the CDR3 is TGCGCCAGCAGTGAGTTACCCTCAGAGGCGAACACTGAAGCTTTCTTT.

The rearrangement uses TRBV11-2 and TRBJ1-1; tentatively, D is TRBD1 (6 bases). Germline lookup yields CDR1 SGHAT and CDR2 FQNNGV. Trimming took off 0 bases at V and 6 bases at J, with 8 bases between the two ends. This CDR3 is built from 13 residues. CDR3 amino acids: CASSLDRGPEAFF. In DNA form, the CDR3 reads TGTGCCAGCAGCTTAGACAGGGGCCCTGAAGCTTTCTTT.

The chain couples TRBV7-9 to TRBJ1-2; D gene uncertain. Germline V gives CDR1 SEHNR, CDR2 FQNEAQ (reference sequence). The CDR3 runs 15 residues. V lost 1 base and J 8 bases, leaving 17 bases between the germline ends. The CDR3 DNA sequence: TGTGCCAGCAGCTTAGTGGCGCTGTACCTATCCGGCTACACCTTC. The encoded protein is CASSLVALYLSGYTF.

The chain employs TRBV6-5 and TRBJ1-4, with D perhaps matching TRBD1 (5 bases). V lost 5 bases, J lost 4 bases, and 8 bases lay in between. In germline, CDR1 is MNHEY, CDR2 SVGAGI. This CDR3 contains 13 residues. CDR3 nucleotide sequence: TGTGCCAGCAGTGGACACCTTAATGAAAAACTGTTTTTT. It is translated as CASSGHLNEKLFF.

Only a few counts were recorded for this clone. J is TRBJ1-2 and V is TRBV7-9; 7 bases map to TRBD1. The CDR3 consists of 13 residues. The germline V gene encodes CDR1 SEHNR and CDR2 FQNEAQ (reference sequence). The trim removed 3 bases at V and 8 bases at J, leaving 6 bases unmatched. The CDR3 coding sequence is TGTGCCAGCAGCTTCCGTGACAGGGACGGCTACACCTTC. Protein sequence: CASSFRDRDGYTF.